These 5 T cell receptor beta chains share one sample of origin, sequenced in a study of cytomegalovirus exposure and HLA in healthy donors. 13 Jbeta primers and 60 Vbeta primers were used for the PCR. The method was immunoSEQ multiplex PCR; TCRdb's version includes in-frame clones alone and lacks a portion of them. The sample records around 200,000 clones, less than 85% being singletons. The sequenced material came from PBMCs. The origin of the receptors is a boy between 10 and 17 years old in good health and CMV-seronegative.

The rearrangement uses TRBV6-1 and TRBJ1-1, with TRBD1 as a possible D gene (5 bases). The CDR3 contains 13 residues. In germline, CDR1 is MNHNS, CDR2 SASEGT. Trimming shortened V by 8 bases and J by 4 bases, and 14 bases separated the two germline ends. CDR3 bases: TGTGCCAGCGGATGGGGGGAGAGCACTGAAGCTTTCTTT. Residues: CASGWGESTEAFF.

The chain employs TRBV19 and TRBJ2-7; 9 bases align to TRBD1. Losses at the gene ends were 5 bases for V and 7 bases for J; bases not matched to a gene: 9. This CDR3 has 14 amino acids. The germline gives CDR1 LNHDA, CDR2 SQIVND (reference sequence). The CDR3 nucleotides are TGTGCCAGTAGTTTGGGACAGGGTAGAGTGGAGCAGTACTTC. It encodes CASSLGQGRVEQYF.

This sequence joins TRBV7-6 and TRBJ2-7; 9 bases are shared with TRBD2. The CDR3 extends over 16 amino acids. V lost 4 bases and J lost 5; bases outside the gene matches: 12. The germline gives CDR1 SGHVS, CDR2 FNYEAQ. CDR3 DNA: TGTGCCAGCAGCTCCTCTCCGGGGACTAGCCCAGACGAGCAGTACTTC. This translates into CASSSSPGTSPDEQYF.

The rearrangement joins TRBV6-5 to TRBJ1-1, with TRBD1 as a possible D gene (6 bases). The length of the CDR3 is 14 residues. Trimming took off 2 bases at V and 4 bases at J, with 11 bases between the two ends. Germline CDR1 and CDR2: MNHEY and SVGAGI. The CDR3 coding sequence is TGTGCCAGCAGTTACAAGGGCAGGGGCACTGAAGCTTTCTTT. Protein sequence: CASSYKGRGTEAFF.

The chain is built from TRBV6-1 and TRBJ2-3; TRBD2 aligns across 8 bases. CDR1 and CDR2 from the germline V gene are MNHNS and SASEGT. V trimming: 2 bases; J trimming: 0 bases; junction bases outside the gene matches: 4. The CDR3 runs 16 residues. The CDR3 spells CASSEWLAGSTDTQYF. Written as DNA, the CDR3 is TGTGCCAGCAGTGAATGGTTAGCGGGAAGCACAGATACGCAGTATTTT.